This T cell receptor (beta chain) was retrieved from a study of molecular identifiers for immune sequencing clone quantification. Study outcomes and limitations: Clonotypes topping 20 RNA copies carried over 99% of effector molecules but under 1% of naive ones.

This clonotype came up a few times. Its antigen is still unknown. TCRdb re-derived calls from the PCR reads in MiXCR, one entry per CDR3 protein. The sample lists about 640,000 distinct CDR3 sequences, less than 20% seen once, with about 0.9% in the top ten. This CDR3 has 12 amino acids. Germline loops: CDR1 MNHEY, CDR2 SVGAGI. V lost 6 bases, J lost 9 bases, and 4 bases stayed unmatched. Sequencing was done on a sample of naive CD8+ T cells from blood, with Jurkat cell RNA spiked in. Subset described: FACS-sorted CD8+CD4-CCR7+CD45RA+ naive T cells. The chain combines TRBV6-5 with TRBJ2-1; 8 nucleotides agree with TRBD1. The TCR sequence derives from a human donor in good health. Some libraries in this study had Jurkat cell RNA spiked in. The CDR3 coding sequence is TGTGCCAGCAGCCGGACAGGGTTTGAGCAGTTCTTC. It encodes CASSRTGFEQFF.